This note documents a single T cell receptor beta chain sequence. The target antigen is unknown. The sample is drawn from a study of monozygotic twins with inflammatory bowel disease. Findings of the study overall: Separate T cell subtypes could not be resolved from one another.

In eight separate reactions per sample, cDNA was generated. Each UMI, carrying a 6-nucleotide sample barcode, came from template switching. Two nested PCRs, of 16 and 9 cycles, processed TCRalpha and TCRbeta cDNA. One entry per CDR3 protein, without DNA, is what TCRdb gives after re-calling the 5' RACE reads. The sample has around 450,000 distinct CDR3 sequences; the top ten hold 2% to 3%. Germline CDR1 is DFQATT and CDR2 is SNEGSKA (reference sequence). The CDR3 totals 14 residues. Material for sequencing was blood. The sequence came from a human donor with ulcerative colitis or Crohn's disease, or a healthy co-twin of an affected twin (not recorded which). The chain uses TRBV20-1 and TRBJ1-1. CDR3 in amino acids: CSARVGIENTEAFF.